Following are 8 T cell receptor beta chains from one sample sequenced in a study of shared clonotypes between healthy human individuals. Measured with immunoSEQ multiplex PCR; TCRdb has only the in-frame clones, and not every one. The profile shows nearly 600,000 clones, less than 97% of them singletons. CD45RO-negative, CCR7-positively selected cells formed the naive CD8 fraction, excluding terminally differentiated effector memory CD45RA+ cells. Material for sequencing was naive CD8+ T cells sorted from blood. Every receptor here comes from a woman in her 30s in good health.

The chain uses TRBV13 and TRBJ2-1; 8 positions agree with TRBD2. CDR1 and CDR2 (germline): PRHDT, FYEKMQ (reference sequence). V shed 5 bases, J shed 3 bases, and the junction held 6 bases outside the gene matches. The CDR3 sequence is 15 residues long. For the CDR3, the DNA is TGTGCCAGCAGCCCCACTAGCGGAGTCTACAATGAGCAGTTCTTC. Translating it yields CASSPTSGVYNEQFF.

The chain combines TRBV11-2 with TRBJ2-3; 7 bases are shared with TRBD2. This CDR3 is built from 17 residues. Germline CDR1 is SGHAT and CDR2 is FQNNGV. V lost 2 bases to trimming and J lost 4 bases; unmatched junction nucleotides: 12. The DNA of the CDR3 is TGTGCCAGCAGCTTATCCCCCCGGGCGGGAGCGGCAGATACGCAGTATTTT. Protein product: CASSLSPRAGAADTQYF.

The chain is built from TRBV28 and TRBJ1-4, with 7 bases matching TRBD1. Losses at the gene ends were 6 bases for V and 8 bases for J; bases not matched to a gene: 9. The V gene's germline CDR1 is MDHEN and CDR2 SYDVKM. CDR3 length equals 14 residues. CDR3 sequence: CASRPTGALEKLFF. In nucleotides, the CDR3 is TGTGCCAGCAGACCAACAGGGGCACTGGAAAAACTGTTTTTT.

The J gene is TRBJ2-3, the V gene TRBV27; 8 bases are a match to TRBD2. V gave up 3 bases and J gave up 12 bases; unmatched junction bases: 11. Germline loops: CDR1 MNHEY, CDR2 SMNVEV (reference sequence). The length of the CDR3 is 14 residues. Here the CDR3 DNA reads TGTGCCAGCAGTTTTTCGGCTAGCGGGCGCGCCCAGTATTTT. Translation gives CASSFSASGRAQYF.

The count of this clone is one. The rearrangement joins TRBV13 to TRBJ2-7; no reliable D call. Germline CDR1 PRHDT, CDR2 FYEKMQ (reference sequence). The CDR3 runs to 13 residues. The germline V and J ends were trimmed by 5 bases and 6 bases, with 14 bases remaining between them. The CDR3 DNA reads TGTGCCAGCAGCCCCCCGAGCGCGCGCGAGCAGTACTTC. Translation gives CASSPPSAREQYF. Filled out from reference TRBV13 and TRBJ2-7, the complete variable domain reads AAGVIQSPRHLIKEKRETATLKCYPIPRHDTVYWYQQGPGQDPQFLISFYEKMQSDKGSIPDRFSAQQFSDYHSELNMSSLELGDSALYFCASSPPSAREQYFGPGTRLTVT.

The chain joins TRBV6-1 to TRBJ2-3; D call uncertain. The CDR3 length is 12 residues. The V end was cut by 7 bases, the J end by 2 bases, with 7 bases between. Germline CDR1 and CDR2: MNHNS and SASEGT. CDR3 sequence reads: CASTKATDTQYF. The DNA for the CDR3 is TGTGCCAGCACTAAAGCCACAGATACGCAGTATTTT.

This clone is a singleton in its sample. The J gene is TRBJ2-5, the V gene TRBV27, with D hard to call. The CDR3 contains 13 residues. V was cut by 5 bases and J by 2 bases, with 9 bases left in between. Germline V lookup: CDR1 MNHEY, CDR2 SMNVEV (reference sequence). The CDR3 nucleotides are TGTGCCAGCAGTCCTGCCTTTCAAGAGACCCAGTACTTC. Translated: CASSPAFQETQYF.

The J gene is TRBJ2-6, the V gene TRBV27; tentative D call: TRBD2 (6 bases). This CDR3 has 20 amino acids. Germline V gene sequence: CDR1 MNHEY, CDR2 SMNVEV (reference sequence). V dropped 4 bases and J dropped 4 bases, with 26 bases sitting between them. The CDR3 bases are TGTGCCAGCAGTTATATCCCGGCAGGATGGGAGGTGTTGGGGGCCAACGTCCTGACTTTC. This translates into CASSYIPAGWEVLGANVLTF.